The rows below give T cell receptor beta chains drawn from one sample of a study of beta chain features in type 1 diabetes. Libraries were prepared by immunoSEQ multiplex PCR; TCRdb keeps only in-frame clonotypes and omits some of them. The data show some 330,000 clones, roughly an eighth seen once. The sample taken for sequencing was naive CD4+ T cells from blood. These receptors were obtained from a woman under 30 with type 1 diabetes. Each CDR3 is given with its conserved first and last residue. Each record gives: CDR3 protein, CDR3 DNA, CDR3 length, J gene, clone size, D gene, V gene. D genes are given only for firm matches. A clone size is listed for some rows: how often the clone was seen (once, few, many), or a class if it is expanded.

CASSPRGGHYNTEAFF	TGTGCCAGCAGCCCCCGCGGGGGGCACTACAACACTGAAGCTTTCTTT	16	TRBJ1-1	-	-	TRBV7-9
CATSRERLAQYEQYF	TGTGCCACCAGCAGAGAACGACTAGCCCAGTACGAGCAGTACTTC	15	TRBJ2-7	few	TRBD2	TRBV15
CASSLRFGLAGHQETQYF	TGCGCCAGCAGCTTGCGTTTCGGGCTAGCGGGACACCAAGAGACCCAGTACTTC	18	TRBJ2-5	few	TRBD2	TRBV5-1
CASSIRQKAYEQYF	TGTGCCAGCAGTATCCGACAGAAAGCCTACGAGCAGTACTTC	14	TRBJ2-7	few	-	TRBV2
CATSRAGSASRQPQHF	TGTGCCACCAGCAGAGCGGGGTCCGCGAGCCGTCAGCCCCAGCATTTT	16	TRBJ1-5	-	-	TRBV15
CASSQESGREASYEQYF	TGTGCCAGCAGCCAAGAATCGGGTCGGGAGGCCAGCTACGAGCAGTACTTC	17	TRBJ2-7	-	TRBD2	TRBV4-2
CASSARGDNEQFF	TGTGCCAGCAGCGCCCGCGGGGATAATGAGCAGTTCTTC	13	TRBJ2-1	-	-	TRBV7-8
CAWSTIQGAEQFF	TGTGCCTGGAGTACTATCCAGGGGGCTGAGCAGTTCTTC	13	TRBJ2-1	-	TRBD1	TRBV30
CASSPRGLAGVVTQYF	TGTGCCAGCAGTCCGAGGGGGCTAGCGGGAGTTGTGACCCAGTACTTC	16	TRBJ2-5	-	TRBD2	TRBV28
CASSVEANLAYEQYF	TGTGCCAGCAGCGTAGAGGCTAACCTAGCCTACGAGCAGTACTTC	15	TRBJ2-7	-	-	TRBV9
CASSQEQGAWGYTF	TGCGCCAGCAGCCAAGAGCAGGGGGCTTGGGGCTACACCTTC	14	TRBJ1-2	-	TRBD1	TRBV4-3
CASSLLRDRGATGELFF	TGTGCCAGCAGCTTACTGCGGGACAGGGGTGCCACCGGGGAGCTGTTTTTT	17	TRBJ2-2	few	TRBD1	TRBV11-2
CASSPTTTYTGELFF	TGTGCCAGCTCACCGACTACGACCTACACCGGGGAGCTGTTTTTT	15	TRBJ2-2	few	-	TRBV18
CASSNQGSGNTIYF	TGTGCCAGCAGCAATCAGGGCTCTGGAAACACCATATATTTT	14	TRBJ1-3	-	-	TRBV6-5
CASTEGLSTDTQYF	TGTGCCAGCACGGAGGGGCTTAGCACAGATACGCAGTATTTT	14	TRBJ2-3	few	-	TRBV18
CASSFWSGGGYTF	TGTGCCAGCAGTTTCTGGTCGGGAGGGGGCTACACCTTC	13	TRBJ1-2	few	-	TRBV27
CASSKPSGRAMVNEQFF	TGTGCCAGCAGCAAGCCAAGCGGGAGGGCTATGGTCAATGAGCAGTTCTTC	17	TRBJ2-1	-	TRBD2	TRBV9
CASRVRGTGSYNEQFF	TGTGCCAGCAGGGTCAGGGGAACAGGGTCCTACAATGAGCAGTTCTTC	16	TRBJ2-1	-	-	TRBV5-4
CASSLARRGQGAGDTQYF	TGTGCCAGCAGCTTGGCGCGGAGGGGCCAGGGGGCAGGAGATACGCAGTATTTT	18	TRBJ2-3	few	TRBD1	TRBV5-4
CSVGGQYTDTQYF	TGCAGCGTGGGGGGACAGTACACAGATACGCAGTATTTT	13	TRBJ2-3	-	-	TRBV29-1
CASSARTGQETQYF	TGTGCCAGCAGCGCCCGGACTGGACAAGAGACCCAGTACTTC	14	TRBJ2-5	-	-	TRBV7-2
CASSLHSRTSPHEQFF	TGTGCCAGCAGCTTACATTCGAGGACTAGCCCCCATGAGCAGTTCTTC	16	TRBJ2-1	-	TRBD2	TRBV11-2
CASSMSQQETQYF	TGTGCCAGCAGCATGTCCCAGCAAGAGACCCAGTACTTC	13	TRBJ2-5	few	-	TRBV7-2